The 22 T cell receptor beta chains given below trace back to one sample, sequenced in a study of blood T cell repertoires in COVID-19. Assay: immunoSEQ multiplex PCR; the TCRdb copy retains only in-frame clones and omits some. Among roughly 220,000 clones, almost 90% were seen once, and the ten largest hold approximately 15%. Source material: PBMCs or T cells enriched from blood (not recorded which). These receptors all stem from a man younger than 45 who had been exposed to COVID-19.

There are a few counts of this clone. The chain couples TRBV7-2 to TRBJ2-5; 7 nucleotides line up with TRBD1. Germline loops: CDR1 SGHTA, CDR2 FQGNSA. The CDR3 consists of 15 residues. The V gene end was trimmed by 11 bases and the J gene end by 1 base; junction bases not matched to a gene: 13. This CDR3 is CASEFEGALQETQYF. The CDR3 bases are TGTGCCTCAGAATTCGAGGGGGCGCTCCAAGAGACCCAGTACTTC.

The chain has TRBV5-4 and TRBJ1-1; 11 bases map to TRBD1. Germline V gene data show CDR1 as SGHNT and CDR2 as YYREEE (reference sequence). This CDR3 region has 13 residues. V shed 3 bases and J 10 bases; nucleotides not matched to a gene: 5. Here the CDR3 reads CASSSRDRGGAFF. The CDR3 DNA sequence: TGTGCCAGCAGCTCCCGGGACAGGGGGGGAGCTTTCTTT.

This clone was recorded only once. The rearrangement joins TRBV2 to TRBJ2-5, with TRBD1 identical over 7 bases. Germline CDR1 is SNHLY and CDR2 is FYNNEI. V trimming: 6 bases; J trimming: 1 base; junction bases outside the gene matches: 5. The CDR3 loop spans 14 amino acids. CDR3 sequence (DNA): TGTGCCAGCAGCCTGACAGGGCGCCAAGAGACCCAGTACTTC. This codes for CASSLTGRQETQYF.

The rearrangement joins TRBV6-5 to TRBJ1-1; possibly TRBD1 for D (5 bases). CDR1 MNHEY and CDR2 SVGAGI come from the germline V gene. The CDR3 is 10 amino acids. Trimming removed 7 bases at V and 11 bases at J, with 11 bases between. CDR3 in amino acids: CASMRGLAFF. The CDR3 DNA follows: TGTGCCAGCATGCGGGGCTTGGCTTTCTTT.

The chain is built from TRBV7-2 and TRBJ2-2, with 7 bases lining up with TRBD2. This CDR3 has 16 residues. Trimming took 1 base from V and 7 from J; bases not matched to a gene: 9. Germline CDR1 SGHTA, CDR2 FQGNSA. The CDR3 region is CASSLESAGIHGELFF. The DNA for the CDR3 is TGTGCCAGCAGCTTAGAATCAGCGGGGATCCACGGGGAGCTGTTTTTT.

The chain has TRBV6-6 and TRBJ1-1; the D is unclear. The V and J ends lost 0 bases and 2 bases respectively, with 10 bases between them. The CDR3 is 15 amino acids. Germline V gives CDR1 MNHNY, CDR2 SVGAGI (reference sequence). Here the CDR3 reads CASSYSQALNTEAFF. Here the CDR3 DNA reads TGTGCCAGCAGTTACTCGCAGGCCCTTAACACTGAAGCTTTCTTT.

This clone was observed a single time. This sequence joins TRBV27 and TRBJ1-1; maybe TRBD1 (6 bases). Trimming shortened V by 5 bases and J by 8 bases, and 15 bases separated the two germline ends. Germline-derived CDR1 and CDR2 are MNHEY and SMNVEV (reference sequence). The CDR3 totals 13 residues. The CDR3 region is CASSMTGTNEAFF. In DNA form, the CDR3 reads TGTGCCAGCAGTATGACAGGTACCAACGAAGCTTTCTTT.

The rearrangement uses TRBV5-6 and TRBJ2-3, with D possibly TRBD1 on 6 matching bases. Trimming took off 4 bases at V and 4 bases at J, with 10 bases between the two ends. CDR3 size: 13 residues. From germline, CDR1 is SGHDT and CDR2 YYEEEE. CDR3 loop: CASSLQGPDTQYF. CDR3 sequence (DNA): TGTGCCAGCAGCCTACAGGGCCCAGATACGCAGTATTTT.

This clone was detected once. The chain's CDR3 is CASSQDLRGNTDTQYF. DNA for the CDR3: TGCGCCAGCAGCCAAGACCTAAGGGGCAACACAGATACGCAGTATTTT. The chain joins TRBV4-3 to TRBJ2-3; tentatively, D is TRBD1 (5 bases). Per the germline V gene, CDR1 is LGHNA and CDR2 is YSLEER. This CDR3 region has 16 residues. Trimming left V 0 bases short and J 2 bases short, with 12 bases between.

The chain joins TRBV3-1 (or the pseudogene TRBV3-2) to TRBJ1-5, with no clear D. This CDR3 region has 13 residues. Trimming stripped 0 bases from V and 6 bases from J, with 6 bases between. Germline assignment: CDR1 LGHDT and CDR2 YNNKEL (reference sequence). As DNA, the CDR3 is TGTGCCAGCAGCCAAGATCTAAGTCAGCCCCAGCATTTT. This encodes CASSQDLSQPQHF.

This clone was observed a single time. This chain joins TRBV7-6 and TRBJ1-6; D might be TRBD1 (5 bases). V lost 0 bases and J lost 5, with 11 bases in between. This CDR3 contains 16 residues. Germline V gene lookup returns CDR1 SGHVS and CDR2 FNYEAQ. The CDR3 region is CASSLAAGRNNSPLHF. The CDR3 nucleotides are TGTGCCAGCAGCTTAGCGGCAGGGAGGAATAATTCACCCCTCCACTTT.

The rearrangement uses TRBV4-2 and TRBJ1-5; TRBD1 matches 7 bases. V lost 4 bases, J lost 3 bases, and 6 bases stayed unmatched. Germline values: CDR1 LGHNA, CDR2 YNFKEQ. This CDR3 has 15 residues. The CDR3 spells CASSLPGTVNQPQHF. CDR3 DNA sequence: TGTGCCAGCAGCCTCCCAGGGACAGTCAATCAGCCCCAGCATTTT.

The rearrangement uses TRBV11-2 and TRBJ1-5; 7 nucleotides line up with TRBD1. The CDR3 totals 15 residues. Per the germline V gene, CDR1 is SGHAT and CDR2 is FQNNGV. Unmatched junction bases numbered 4, after V lost 5 bases and J lost 0 bases. The CDR3: CASSMGQFSNQPQHF. CDR3 nucleotide sequence: TGTGCCAGCAGCATGGGACAGTTTAGCAATCAGCCCCAGCATTTT.

The table lists this clone with a count of one. The CDR3 loop is CSVEEGRQTQYF. In nucleotides, the CDR3 is TGCAGCGTTGAAGAAGGGAGACAGACCCAGTACTTC. This chain connects TRBV29-1 to TRBJ2-5; tentative D call: TRBD2 (5 bases). The CDR3 has 12 residues. Deletions cut 0 bases from V and 6 bases from J, with 8 bases between. The V gene's germline CDR1 is SQVTM and CDR2 ANQGSEA. The variable domain in full, with the rest retrieved from reference TRBV29-1 and TRBJ2-5, is SAVISQKPSRDICQRGTSLTIQCQVDSQVTMMFWYRQQPGQSLTLIATANQGSEATYESGFVIDKFPISRPNLTFSTLTVSNMSPEDSSIYLCSVEEGRQTQYFGPGTRLLVL.

This clone is a singleton in its sample. The chain employs TRBV6-1 and TRBJ1-2; 7 positions agree with TRBD1. Germline CDR1 and CDR2: MNHNS and SASEGT. V lost 3 bases to trimming and J lost 1 base; unmatched junction nucleotides: 8. The CDR3 runs 16 residues. CDR3 coding DNA: TGTGCCAGCAGTGACCCCGGGACAGTAGTTAACTATGGCTACACCTTC. It encodes CASSDPGTVVNYGYTF.

The CDR3 DNA reads as TGTGCCAGCAGTTTCAAGGCAGGGGGCATCTCTGGGGCCAACGTCCTGACTTTC. Amino acids: CASSFKAGGISGANVLTF. This chain links TRBV27 with TRBJ2-6, with 8 bases fitting TRBD1. The V gene end was trimmed by 3 bases and the J gene end by 0 bases; junction bases not matched to a gene: 7. The germline gives CDR1 MNHEY, CDR2 SMNVEV (reference sequence). The CDR3 runs to 18 residues.

CDR3 DNA: TGTGCCAGCAGCAGGACTAGCGGGGCCTACGAGCAGTACTTC. Protein product: CASSRTSGAYEQYF. The rearrangement joins TRBV6-2 or TRBV6-3 to TRBJ2-7, with 12 bases identical to TRBD2. The germline CDR1 and CDR2 sequences are MNHEY and SVGEGT. Germline trimming cut 6 bases from V and 2 bases from J; bases unmatched to any gene: 2. The CDR3 runs to 14 residues.

This clone was picked up a small number of times. This chain uses TRBV5-6 with TRBJ2-5; weak D call: TRBD2 (6 bases). Germline assignment: CDR1 SGHDT and CDR2 YYEEEE. The CDR3 length is 15 residues. Trimming shortened V by 4 bases and J by 1 base, and 14 bases separated the two germline ends. CDR3 loop: CASSVVEGSQETQYF. CDR3 sequence (DNA): TGTGCCAGCAGCGTAGTGGAGGGCTCCCAAGAGACCCAGTACTTC.

The chain combines TRBV14 with TRBJ1-1; no definite D call. The V and J ends lost 1 base and 4 bases respectively, with 13 bases between them. The CDR3 runs to 15 residues. CDR1 and CDR2 (germline): SGHDN, FVKESK. Here the CDR3 reads CASSQAWAIGTEAFF. Here the CDR3 DNA reads TGTGCCAGCAGCCAAGCTTGGGCCATCGGCACTGAAGCTTTCTTT. The variable domain in full, completed from reference TRBV14 and TRBJ1-1, reads EAGVTQFPSHSVIEKGQTVTLRCDPISGHDNLYWYRRVMGKEIKFLLHFVKESKQDESGMPNNRFLAERTGGTYSTLKVQPAELEDSGVYFCASSQAWAIGTEAFFGQGTRLTVV.

This clone was found a few times. The chain combines TRBV11-2 with TRBJ1-2; D not resolved. V was pared by 2 bases and J by 13 bases, with 14 bases between. Germline V CDR1 and CDR2: SGHAT, FQNNGV. The CDR3 extends over 12 amino acids. The CDR3 DNA reads TGTGCCAGCAGCTTATCAAAAGAGATCTTCACCTTC. It translates to CASSLSKEIFTF.

This chain joins TRBV10-3 and TRBJ1-1; TRBD1 matches 7 bases. This CDR3 spans 14 amino acids. V lost 4 bases, J lost 2 bases, and 4 bases stayed unmatched. Germline CDR1 reads ENHRY; CDR2 reads SYGVKD. This CDR3 is CAISVEGANTEAFF. In DNA, the CDR3 is TGTGCCATCAGTGTGGAGGGGGCAAACACTGAAGCTTTCTTT.

The rearrangement uses TRBV19 and TRBJ1-5; D is perhaps TRBD1 (5 bases). The germline V gene has CDR1 LNHDA and CDR2 SQIVND (reference sequence). V was trimmed by 6 bases and J by 0 bases, leaving 15 bases between them. The CDR3 covers 16 residues. The CDR3 DNA follows: TGTGCCAGTAGAGGGGAGGGCGGGTATAGCAATCAGCCCCAGCATTTT. Translating it yields CASRGEGGYSNQPQHF. Full variable domain (remainder filled in from reference TRBV19 and TRBJ1-5): DGGITQSPKYLFRKEGQNVTLSCEQNLNHDAMYWYRQDPGQGLRLIYYSQIVNDFQKGDIAEGYSVSREKKESFPLTVTSAQKNPTAFYLCASRGEGGYSNQPQHFGDGTRLSIL.